The 21 T cell receptor beta chains reported below all come from one sample, sequenced in a study of TIL therapy for anti-PD-1-resistant metastatic lung cancer. Sequencing used immunoSEQ v3. TCRdb's copy holds only in-frame clones and misses some; the assay was immunoSEQ multiplex PCR. This table holds 95,000 or so clones, around 71% found once. Time point in this sample: pre-treatment sample, taken before nivolumab and TIL therapy. Most excised metastases sampled were pleural nodules or supraclavicular lymph nodes. Material: tumor tissue, obtained at baseline. The receptors here all came from a person aged 25 to 80 with non-small cell lung cancer.

The chain joins TRBV24-1 to TRBJ2-5, with D unresolved. CDR1 is KGHDR, CDR2 SFDVKD, per germline. The CDR3 has 15 residues. V was shortened by 2 bases and J by 1 base, with 10 bases between the two germline ends. The CDR3 reads CATSDSTVPQETQYF. Written as DNA, the CDR3 is TGTGCCACCAGTGATTCCACCGTACCCCAAGAGACCCAGTACTTC.

The chain carries TRBV6-2 or TRBV6-3 and TRBJ2-7; D unclear. Deletions cut 0 bases from V and 4 bases from J, with 7 bases between. This CDR3 comprises 13 residues. Per the germline V gene, CDR1 is MNHEY and CDR2 is SVGEGT. This CDR3 reads CASSYSGQYEQYF. DNA for the CDR3: TGTGCCAGCAGTTACTCGGGTCAATACGAGCAGTACTTC.

CDR3 in DNA: TGTGCCAGCAGTCCCTCCCCCACAGGACACCTCAGGGGGACCCTCCACTTT. Amino acids: CASSPSPTGHLRGTLHF. The genes are TRBV28 and TRBJ1-6, with 7 bases that match TRBD1. The CDR3 loop spans 17 amino acids. Germline V CDR1 and CDR2: MDHEN, SYDVKM. V lost 5 bases and J lost 14; bases outside the gene matches: 21.

The V and J genes are TRBV6-5 and TRBJ1-5; D not certain. The germline CDR1 and CDR2 sequences are MNHEY and SVGAGI. V lost 6 bases and J lost 4, with 16 bases in between. The CDR3 spans 15 residues. CDR3 bases: TGTGCCAGCAGCTCCATCACGGGCGCAAATCAGCCCCAGCATTTT. Translated: CASSSITGANQPQHF.

The sample holds one count of this clone. V and J are TRBV11-2 and TRBJ2-5; D may correspond to TRBD1 or TRBD2 (6 bases each). With 3 bases removed from V and 3 bases from J, the gap between germline ends came to 20 bases. CDR3 length: 17 amino acids. CDR1 is SGHAT, CDR2 FQNNGV, per germline. The CDR3 loop is CASSFRGRGVGEETQYF. Written as DNA, the CDR3 is TGTGCCAGCAGCTTTAGAGGAAGGGGGGTTGGAGAAGAGACCCAGTACTTC.

This clone was detected only a few times. For the CDR3, the DNA is TGTGCCAGAATACCTGCTGGGCAGGGGCTGCAGCCCCAGCATTTT. Amino acid sequence: CARIPAGQGLQPQHF. The J gene is TRBJ1-5, the V gene TRBV7-5; the D segment call TRBD1 is taken from the table without a DNA check. TRBV7-5 is described as a pseudogene. The CDR3 runs 15 residues.

V gene TRBV7-3 combines with J gene TRBJ2-2; no clear D gene. The CDR3 covers 12 residues. With 5 bases removed from V and 4 bases from J, the gap between germline ends came to 5 bases. Germline CDR1 SGHTA, CDR2 FQGTGA. Written as DNA, the CDR3 is TGTGCCAGCAGCCCGGGCACCGGGGAGCTGTTTTTT. Its translation: CASSPGTGELFF.

In this sample, this clone turned up once. For the CDR3, the DNA is TGTGCCAGCAGTTTGAGCAGAAGCAATCAGCCCCAGCATTTT. Its protein is CASSLSRSNQPQHF. The rearrangement uses TRBV28 and TRBJ1-5; unclear D gene. V dropped 3 bases and J dropped 1 base, with 7 bases sitting between them. Germline loops: CDR1 MDHEN, CDR2 SYDVKM. This CDR3 is built from 14 residues.

V is TRBV29-1 and J is TRBJ1-1, with D unclear. There are 11 residues in the CDR3. Germline CDR1 is SQVTM and CDR2 is ANQGSEA. V was pared by 4 bases and J by 3 bases, with 6 bases between. The CDR3 region has the DNA TGCAGCGTTGTGGTGCACACTGAAGCTTTCTTT. The encoded protein is CSVVVHTEAFF. The full variable domain, in which reference TRBV29-1 and TRBJ1-1 provide the parts outside the CDR3, is SAVISQKPSRDICQRGTSLTIQCQVDSQVTMMFWYRQQPGQSLTLIATANQGSEATYESGFVIDKFPISRPNLTFSTLTVSNMSPEDSSIYLCSVVVHTEAFFGQGTRLTVV.

The chain joins TRBV7-9 to TRBJ1-3; a possible D gene is TRBD1 (5 bases). The CDR3 is made up of 18 amino acids. Between the trimmed V and J ends, which lost 4 bases and 0 bases, there was a span of 19 bases. Germline CDR1 is SEHNR and CDR2 is FQNEAQ (reference sequence). DNA for the CDR3: TGTGCCAGCAGCTCACTTCGGGGGGGTCCCAACTCTGGAAACACCATATATTTT. It is translated as CASSSLRGGPNSGNTIYF.

This rearrangement joins TRBV9 to TRBJ2-5; 8 nucleotides align to TRBD2. J gave up 5 bases and V 0 bases, and 9 bases lay outside the gene matches. Per the germline V gene, CDR1 is SGDLS and CDR2 is YYNGEE. The CDR3 length is 16 residues. The CDR3 protein is CASSVGYGGTSETQYF. The CDR3 DNA sequence: TGTGCCAGCAGCGTAGGTTATGGGGGGACTAGTGAGACCCAGTACTTC.

The rearrangement joins TRBV5-5 to TRBJ2-7; TRBD2 is a possible D gene (6 bases). The V gene's germline CDR1 is SGHKS and CDR2 YYEKEE (reference sequence). V was cut by 5 bases and J by 0 bases, with 12 bases left in between. This CDR3 contains 14 residues. The CDR3 DNA follows: TGTGCCAGCAGTTGGGGTAGCGGCTCCTACGAGCAGTACTTC. This sequence encodes CASSWGSGSYEQYF.

The chain joins TRBV9 to TRBJ2-7; D is tentatively TRBD1 or TRBD2 (5 bases each). This CDR3 is built from 14 residues. Trimming stripped 4 bases from V and 6 bases from J, with 17 bases between. CDR1 is SGDLS, CDR2 YYNGEE, per germline. The CDR3 region has the DNA TGTGCCAGCAGCACCCGGGACGGTTCTGGCGAGCAGTACTTC. Protein sequence: CASSTRDGSGEQYF. The full variable domain, in which reference TRBV9 and TRBJ2-7 provide the parts outside the CDR3, is DSGVTQTPKHLITATGQRVTLRCSPRSGDLSVYWYQQSLDQGLQFLIQYYNGEERAKGNILERFSAQQFPDLHSELNLSSLELGDSALYFCASSTRDGSGEQYFGPGTRLTVT.

The chain carries TRBV29-1 and TRBJ1-2; D perhaps matches TRBD1 (5 bases). V gave up 7 bases and J gave up 0 bases, with 12 bases separating them. This CDR3 contains 13 residues. The germline CDR1 and CDR2 sequences are SQVTM and ANQGSEA. As DNA, the CDR3 is TGCAGCGGGAAGGACACCACTAACTATGGCTACACCTTC. Translating gives CSGKDTTNYGYTF.

V and J are TRBV5-1 and TRBJ2-1, with 8 bases identical to TRBD2. Per the germline V gene, CDR1 is SGHRS and CDR2 is YFSETQ. The CDR3 extends over 16 amino acids. V was pared by 4 bases and J by 3 bases, with 9 bases of the junction left unmatched. CDR3 nucleotide sequence: TGCGCCAGCAGCAGGCAAGCGGGGGCTCTCTACAATGAGCAGTTCTTC. Its translation: CASSRQAGALYNEQFF.

CDR3 DNA: TGTGCCAGCAGCGTGCTAGCGGGAGTGCGAGATACGCAGTATTTT. Translated: CASSVLAGVRDTQYF. V usage is TRBV9 and J usage is TRBJ2-3; 10 nucleotides agree with TRBD2. The V segment lost 2 bases and the J segment 5 bases; nucleotides outside the gene matches: 5. The CDR3 sequence is 15 residues long. From germline, CDR1 is SGDLS and CDR2 YYNGEE. Together with reference TRBV9 and TRBJ2-3, the CDR3 gives the full variable domain: DSGVTQTPKHLITATGQRVTLRCSPRSGDLSVYWYQQSLDQGLQFLIQYYNGEERAKGNILERFSAQQFPDLHSELNLSSLELGDSALYFCASSVLAGVRDTQYFGPGTRLTVL.

In DNA, the CDR3 is TGTGCCAGCAGCAGGTCGACAGGGTCAAACTATGGCTACACCTTC. Its translation is CASSRSTGSNYGYTF. The chain joins TRBV5-4 to TRBJ1-2; 7 bases are a match to TRBD1. The CDR3 consists of 15 residues. Losses at the gene ends were 4 bases for V and 2 bases for J; bases not matched to a gene: 8. Germline-derived CDR1 and CDR2 are SGHNT and YYREEE (reference sequence).

V is TRBV6-2 or TRBV6-3 and J is TRBJ1-2, with D uncertain. The germline V gene has CDR1 MNHEY and CDR2 SVGEGT. The CDR3 is made up of 14 amino acids. The V end lost 2 bases, the J end lost 7 bases, and 14 bases lay between the germline ends. The CDR3, as DNA: TGTGCCAGCAGTTACGATTGGAGAAGAGGTGGCTACACCTTC. Translating it yields CASSYDWRRGGYTF.

This clone appeared a few times. The gene calls are TRBV2 and TRBJ1-5; no firm D call. Between the trimmed V and J ends, which lost 5 bases and 9 bases, there was a span of 11 bases. Germline CDR1 is SNHLY and CDR2 is FYNNEI. This CDR3 region has 12 residues. As DNA, the CDR3 is TGTGCCAGCAGTCTTGGAAGGGCGCCCCAGCATTTT. It codes for CASSLGRAPQHF.

CDR3 sequence (DNA): TGTGCCAGCAGCCAAGTAAAAGACTCCGAGCAGTACTTC. Its translation is CASSQVKDSEQYF. V gene TRBV4-2 combines with J gene TRBJ2-7; D not certain. The germline V gene encodes CDR1 LGHNA and CDR2 YNFKEQ. V lost 1 base to trimming and J lost 6 bases, with 10 bases between them. This CDR3 has 13 amino acids.

The chain is built from TRBV5-8 and TRBJ1-6; D is uncertain. V dropped 1 base and J dropped 7 bases, with 12 bases sitting between them. Germline V gives CDR1 SGHTS, CDR2 YDEGEE. This CDR3 is built from 15 residues. This chain's CDR3 is CASSLFLPDNSPLHF. CDR3 DNA: TGTGCCAGCAGCTTGTTTTTGCCGGACAATTCACCCCTCCACTTT.